This T cell receptor (beta chain) is from a study of human T cells and chemical hapten exposure. Study context: Mainly, slight library volume differences in the pool made TCR yields vary.

Regarding time point: healthy volunteer bleed at 2 weeks. Total RNA was extracted from unfractionated whole blood. The library tagged each cDNA molecule with unique molecular identifiers. Authors' methods: TCRs per sample had a median of around 100,000 and ranged from about 23,224 to 750,000. From the RACE reads, TCRdb called clonotypes with MiXCR, one entry per CDR3 protein. TCRdb, not the original authors, processed these V and J calls. The table lists some 46,000 distinct CDR3 sequences, roughly 4% of them singletons, with about 1.5% in the top ten. This clonotype was counted many times. The antigen is unknown. Overall study results and limits: No change in TCRs above 1 in 1000 frequency was produced by DPC sensitization.

The CDR3 loop spans 15 amino acids. With V trimmed by 2 bases and J by 9 bases, 3 bases remained unmatched. Germline-derived CDR1 and CDR2 are SGHTA and FQGNSA. V is TRBV7-2 and J is TRBJ2-1; 14 bases are a match to TRBD2. Sample: whole blood. This clonotype was sampled from a female donor in good health. Some clones in this sample may be carry-over from other donors' samples. The CDR3 bases are TGTGCCAGCAGCTTATCGACTAGCGGGGGGGTTGAGCAGTTCTTC. Its translation is CASSLSTSGGVEQFF.